These 18 T cell receptor beta chains originate from one sample sequenced in a study of blood T cell repertoires in COVID-19 (TCRdb year 2020). The library was obtained by the immunoSEQ multiplex PCR assay. TCRdb's version of the immuneACCESS table is confined to in-frame rearrangements and falls short of the full clone set. An unresolved V gene accounts for under half of the shortfall where checked; the remainder is of unknown origin. The sample yields 200,000 to 250,000 clones; 80% to 90% were counted once. Of the sample, 1.2% falls within the top ten clones. Specimen: PBMCs or T cells enriched from blood (not recorded which). All receptors come from a man aged 25 to 40 who had recovered from COVID-19.

The V gene is TRBV30, the J gene TRBJ1-2; D perhaps matches TRBD1 (5 bases). The CDR3 is 11 residues long. V was trimmed by 4 bases and J by 8 bases, leaving 11 bases between them. The germline CDR1 and CDR2 sequences are GTSNPN and SVGIG (reference sequence). CDR3 sequence: CAWMGGSGYTF. The CDR3 DNA reads as TGTGCCTGGATGGGGGGTTCCGGCTACACCTTC.

This clone has just one count. The chain joins TRBV7-6 to TRBJ2-7; tentatively, D is TRBD1 (6 bases). V lost 5 bases and J lost 6, with 23 bases in between. This CDR3 region has 16 residues. CDR1 is SGHVS and CDR2 is FNYEAQ in the germline V gene. The CDR3 nucleotides read TGTGCCAGCAGCACCACCACAGGGACGCCCTTTGGCGAGCAGTACTTC. Translating it yields CASSTTTGTPFGEQYF.

V usage is TRBV7-8 and J usage is TRBJ2-1; the match to TRBD2 covers 15 bases. The V and J ends lost 1 base and 7 bases, in that order; junction bases with no gene match: 5. Germline V gene lookup returns CDR1 SGHVS and CDR2 FQNEAQ. The CDR3 is 17 amino acids. This chain's CDR3 is CASSLGGLAGGGNEQFF. CDR3 nucleotides: TGTGCCAGCAGCTTAGGCGGACTAGCGGGAGGGGGGAATGAGCAGTTCTTC.

This chain uses TRBV28 with TRBJ1-1, with D possibly being TRBD1 (5 bases). The V gene's germline CDR1 is MDHEN and CDR2 SYDVKM. The CDR3 is 14 amino acids. The V end lost 4 bases, the J end lost 1 base, and 10 bases lay between the germline ends. The CDR3 region has the DNA TGTGCCAGCAGTTCCAGGGTTTGGAACACTGAAGCTTTCTTT. Encoded protein: CASSSRVWNTEAFF.

The V and J genes are TRBV23-1 and TRBJ1-4; possible D gene TRBD1, 5 bases. TRBV23-1 is placed among ORFs of uncertain function. Trimming shortened V by 0 bases and J by 2 bases, and 19 bases separated the two germline ends. The CDR3 is made up of 19 amino acids. In nucleotides, the CDR3 is TGCGCCAGCAGTCAATCGATAAGGCGGGGCAGGCGCACTAATGAAAAACTGTTTTTT. Translating it yields CASSQSIRRGRRTNEKLFF.

The J gene is TRBJ1-2, the V gene TRBV30, with a possible D match to TRBD1 (5 bases). The CDR3 runs to 15 residues. Trimming pared 2 bases from V and 4 bases from J, leaving 17 bases between. Germline values: CDR1 GTSNPN, CDR2 SVGIG (reference sequence). The CDR3 loop reads CAWSSWAGIGYGYTF. In DNA form, the CDR3 reads TGTGCCTGGAGTTCTTGGGCAGGGATCGGCTATGGCTACACCTTC.

The rearrangement links TRBV13 to TRBJ2-2; D may be TRBD2 (6 bases). The CDR3 consists of 15 residues. V lost 1 base and J 3 bases, leaving 9 bases between the germline ends. The germline CDR1 and CDR2 sequences are PRHDT and FYEKMQ (reference sequence). The DNA for the CDR3 is TGTGCCAGCAGCTTAGCGGGAGTAGACACCGGGGAGCTGTTTTTT. Its protein is CASSLAGVDTGELFF.

V gene TRBV19 combines with J gene TRBJ2-7; 7 bases are shared with TRBD2. Germline V gene data show CDR1 as LNHDA and CDR2 as SQIVND (reference sequence). After removal of 5 bases from V and 3 bases from J, the junction contained 10 bases not matched to a gene. This CDR3 region has 15 residues. CDR3 sequence reads: CASSPGEGRGYEQYF. The CDR3 nucleotides read TGTGCCAGTAGTCCCGGAGAGGGGAGGGGCTACGAGCAGTACTTC.

The J gene is TRBJ2-3, the V gene TRBV3-1 (or the pseudogene TRBV3-2), with TRBD2 matching 10 bases. Germline V lookup: CDR1 LGHDT, CDR2 YNNKEL (reference sequence). CDR3 length equals 15 residues. V trimming: 2 bases; J trimming: 1 base; junction bases outside the gene matches: 0. This CDR3 reads CASSQLAGGTDTQYF. In nucleotides, the CDR3 is TGTGCCAGCAGCCAACTAGCGGGGGGCACAGATACGCAGTATTTT.

The chain employs TRBV7-2 and TRBJ2-3; TRBD2 matches 13 bases. The trim removed 0 bases at V and 0 bases at J, leaving 6 bases unmatched. CDR3 length: 19 amino acids. Germline V gene data show CDR1 as SGHTA and CDR2 as FQGNSA. Here the CDR3 reads CASSLALGTSGISTDTQYF. The CDR3 DNA sequence: TGTGCCAGCAGCTTAGCTCTCGGGACTAGCGGGATTAGCACAGATACGCAGTATTTT.

The V and J genes are TRBV15 and TRBJ1-5; 7 bases map to TRBD1. The CDR3 is 15 amino acids. Looked up from germline, CDR1 is LNHNV and CDR2 is YYDKDF (reference sequence). V gave up 4 bases and J gave up 4 bases; unmatched junction bases: 7. CDR3: CATSTRGGPNQPQHF. The CDR3 DNA is TGTGCCACCAGCACCCGAGGGGGCCCGAATCAGCCCCAGCATTTT.

The count of this clone is one. The chain combines TRBV6-2 or TRBV6-3 with TRBJ2-5; 12 positions match TRBD2. The CDR3 loop spans 20 amino acids. Germline CDR1 is MNHEY and CDR2 is SVGEGT. V trimming: 2 bases; J trimming: 0 bases; junction bases outside the gene matches: 13. As DNA, the CDR3 is TGTGCCAGCAGTTACCCGCTAGCGGGGGGGGGACAACCGTACCAAGAGACCCAGTACTTC. It encodes CASSYPLAGGGQPYQETQYF.

The chain is built from TRBV19 and TRBJ1-5, with a possible D match to TRBD1 (6 bases). With 3 bases removed from V and 4 bases from J, the gap between germline ends came to 10 bases. The CDR3 sequence is 14 residues long. CDR1 is LNHDA, CDR2 SQIVND, per germline (reference sequence). The CDR3 DNA follows: TGTGCCAGTAGTATCGCAGGGGCGAATCAGCCCCAGCATTTT. Encoded protein: CASSIAGANQPQHF. Combining the CDR3 with reference TRBV19 and TRBJ1-5 gives the whole variable domain DGGITQSPKYLFRKEGQNVTLSCEQNLNHDAMYWYRQDPGQGLRLIYYSQIVNDFQKGDIAEGYSVSREKKESFPLTVTSAQKNPTAFYLCASSIAGANQPQHFGDGTRLSIL.

The rearrangement uses TRBV7-2 and TRBJ2-7; the D is unclear. V gave up 1 base and J gave up 1 base, with 11 bases separating them. The CDR3 spans 15 residues. Germline CDR1 SGHTA, CDR2 FQGNSA. This CDR3 is CASSLVSSESYEQYF. Written as DNA, the CDR3 is TGTGCCAGCAGCTTAGTTTCAAGCGAATCCTACGAGCAGTACTTC.

The sample holds a few counts of this clone. This rearrangement joins TRBV19 to TRBJ2-1; possible D gene TRBD1, 6 bases. V dropped 10 bases and J dropped 4 bases, with 14 bases sitting between them. Germline V CDR1 and CDR2: LNHDA, SQIVND (reference sequence). The CDR3 extends over 13 amino acids. The chain's CDR3 is CATRSGQYNEQFF. CDR3 bases: TGTGCCACTCGGTCGGGACAATACAATGAGCAGTTCTTC.

The chain joins TRBV7-7 to TRBJ2-2; TRBD1 matches 8 bases. This CDR3 is 14 amino acids long. Germline V CDR1 and CDR2: SSHAT, FNYEAQ (reference sequence). Trimming at V came to 4 bases and at J to 7 bases, leaving 5 bases not matched to a gene. The DNA of the CDR3 is TGTGCCAGCAGCTCAGACAGGGGTAGCGGGGAGCTGTTTTTT. Amino acids: CASSSDRGSGELFF. Complete variable domain (other parts from reference TRBV7-7 and TRBJ2-2): GAGVSQSPRYKVTKRGQDVTLRCDPISSHATLYWYQQALGQGPEFLTYFNYEAQPDKSGLPSDRFSAERPEGSISTLTIQRTEQRDSAMYRCASSSDRGSGELFFGEGSRLTVL.

V is TRBV7-9 and J is TRBJ1-2; D is possibly TRBD1 (6 bases). Germline CDR1 is SEHNR and CDR2 is FQNEAQ (reference sequence). The CDR3 is 13 amino acids. The germline V and J ends were trimmed by 1 base and 6 bases, with 9 bases remaining between them. The chain's CDR3 is CASSLERQDGYTF. The CDR3 bases are TGTGCCAGCAGCTTAGAGCGACAGGATGGCTACACCTTC.

The CDR3, as DNA: TGTGCCAGCAGTACCACAGGGGGAGGCGAAAAACTGTTTTTT. Encoded protein: CASSTTGGGEKLFF. This chain links TRBV6-5 with TRBJ1-4; 8 nucleotides line up with TRBD1. The CDR3 has 14 amino acids. Germline V gene data show CDR1 as MNHEY and CDR2 as SVGAGI. V shed 5 bases, J shed 8 bases, and the junction held 7 bases outside the gene matches.